The present T cell receptor beta chain was sequenced within a study of blood T cell repertoires in COVID-19 (dated by TCRdb to 2020 to 2021). Concerning the study at large: The collaborator samples originated in the United States, Italy and Spain and spanned the acute and convalescent phases of COVID-19. A freely available public database, intended as a resource for researchers studying the immune response to SARS-CoV-2, is where the repertoires were released. Sample metadata almost always included a de-identified subject ID, COVID-19 status, age in years and sex. The samples were drawn from two sources: the first 160 participants of the ongoing ImmuneRACE study, and 950 to 1,500 subjects contributed by 6 global collaborators. Where available, HLA class I and class II types were taken from metadata supplied by the sample provider and were not determined by assay-based typing. The prospective study material was composed of cDNA or gDNA derived from T cells, B-cell-depleted T cells, or PBMCs. Deeply sampled blood TCRbeta repertoires from subjects exposed to, actively infected with, or recovered from COVID-19 were included in the dataset. The full study reports these points: The amount of clinical and demographic metadata varied by source and participant and was provided uncurated.

Collaborating institutions collected whole blood in K2EDTA tubes following their own protocols. For TCRbeta analysis, collaborators shipped samples as frozen whole blood, isolated PBMCs, or DNA extracted from either of those sample types. As for this clone: The target of this receptor is not known. No per-base quality is available; no much larger clone lies one base away.

TCRbeta CDR3 regions were amplified from genomic DNA by means of the immunoSEQ Assay, a bias-controlled multiplex PCR. Per the original workflow: The number of nucleated cells in each sample was estimated by amplification of reference gene primers within the assay. Sequence reads were collapsed and filtered to measure the absolute abundance of every unique TCRbeta CDR3 rearrangement. For each sample, productive Simpson clonality was calculated as the square root of Simpson's diversity index across productive rearrangements. Entries here come from immuneACCESS through TCRdb and include only in-frame sequences with V and J called. Some clones fail to appear in such tables; in the studies checked, an unresolved V gene covers under half of the shortfall, and the cause of the remainder is unknown. V, J and clone size are taken as reported in that table, and D and trimming were inferred from the DNA itself. For this sample there are around 65,000 clones; about 80% appear just once. Together, the top ten hold roughly a sixth of the sample.

CDR1 and CDR2 are drawn from the germline V gene: SGDLS, YYNGEE. Taken from cysteine to phenylalanine, the CDR3 has 17 residues. Solely the CDR3 DNA is kept, with 51 bases framed from the first base. Trimming accounts for 2 bases at V and 0 bases at J, while the number of junction bases matched to no gene is 8. The chain is assembled from TRBV9 and TRBJ1-3, with 7 bases in between that match TRBD1. The receptor was derived from a man older than 75 with active COVID-19. The sequenced sample consisted of peripheral blood. The DNA is TGTGCCAGCAGCGTGGAGGGACAGCCCTTCTCTGGAAACACCATATATTTT. It encodes CASSVEGQPFSGNTIYF.